The rows below give T cell receptor beta chains drawn from one sample of a study of spatial heterogeneity in lung cancer. TCRdb recomputed calls from the 5' RACE reads with MiXCR, one row per CDR3 protein. There are tens of thousands of distinct CDR3 sequences in the sample; 5.8% occur only once, and roughly 35% lies in the top ten. Material: PBMCs, obtained at surgery. These receptors came from a male donor with early-stage non-small cell lung cancer. Each CDR3 is given with its conserved first and last residue. The D gene is left open where the match is weak. Clone size is given for some rows only: seen once, a few or many times, or a class if the clone is expanded.

v_call	clone_size	d_call	j_call	cdr3_aa	cdr3_nt
TRBV29-1	many	NA	TRBJ2-5	CSVEDLQQETQYF	TGCAGCGTTGAAGATCTGCAGCAAGAGACCCAGTACTTC
TRBV15	large	TRBD1	TRBJ2-1	CATEDRGYNEQFF	TGTGCCACCGAGGACAGGGGTTACAATGAGCAGTTCTTC
TRBV4-3	many	NA	TRBJ2-4	CASSQGSRASGNIQYF	TGCGCCAGCAGCCAAGGATCCCGCGCGTCGGGAAACATTCAGTACTTC
TRBV14	many	NA	TRBJ1-2	CASSQAADYTGYTF	TGTGCCAGCAGCCAAGCGGCGGATTATACCGGCTACACCTTC
TRBV10-3	few	NA	TRBJ2-3	CAISESQDGRASDTQYF	TGTGCCATCAGTGAGTCGCAAGACGGCAGGGCGTCGGATACGCAGTATTTT
TRBV7-9	many	NA	TRBJ2-5	CAGKHREETQYF	TGTGCCGGCAAACACAGGGAGGAGACCCAGTACTTC
TRBV7-9	NA	NA	TRBJ2-3	CASSLGDAAVSTDTQYF	TGTGCCAGCAGCTTAGGGGACGCAGCGGTGAGCACAGATACGCAGTATTTT
TRBV4-1	many	TRBD1	TRBJ2-5	CASSRGPQETQYF	TGCGCCAGCAGCAGGGGGCCCCAAGAGACCCAGTACTTC
TRBV2	NA	NA	TRBJ2-7	CASQPTVYEQYF	TGTGCCAGTCAGCCCACGGTCTACGAGCAGTACTTC
TRBV13	many	TRBD1	TRBJ2-6	CASRLTGGSGANVLTF	TGTGCCAGCAGACTAACAGGGGGCTCTGGGGCCAACGTCCTGACTTTC
TRBV20-1	many	NA	TRBJ1-1	CSARTRTGHTEAFF	TGCAGTGCCCGCACTCGTACAGGGCACACTGAAGCTTTCTTT